One sample yielded the 6 T cell receptor beta chains listed below, sequenced in a study of CD8 T cells in Susac syndrome. With random hexamers, reverse transcription was performed on roughly 0.5 to 1 ug of RNA. TCRdb processed the immunoSEQ multiplex PCR reads anew with MiXCR; each CDR3 protein has one entry. The data show about 290,000 distinct CDR3 sequences, with 89% seen just once and about 0.17% held by the top ten. Sequences were obtained from CD8+ T cells from PBMCs. Receptors were obtained from a human donor with multiple sclerosis.

This clonotype was observed once. The V gene is TRBV20-1, the J gene TRBJ1-2, with a tentative D call TRBD1 (5 bases). Germline loops: CDR1 DFQATT, CDR2 SNEGSKA (reference sequence). Trimming took off 0 bases at V and 4 bases at J, with 12 bases between the two ends. The length of the CDR3 is 14 residues. The CDR3 region has the DNA TGCAGTGCTAGAGACGGAGCTGGGACCTATGGCTACACCTTC. This translates into CSARDGAGTYGYTF.

The J gene is TRBJ1-1, the V gene TRBV10-1; tentative D call: TRBD1 (5 bases). CDR3 length equals 14 residues. Germline values: CDR1 WNHNN, CDR2 SYGVQD (reference sequence). Trimming removed 2 bases from V and 0 bases from J, with 7 bases in between. The CDR3 region has the DNA TGCGCCAGCAGTGAGACAGGTATGAACACTGAAGCTTTCTTT. Translated: CASSETGMNTEAFF.

The table lists this clonotype with a few counts. The rearrangement joins TRBV27 to TRBJ2-1; 7 bases agree with TRBD2. From germline, CDR1 is MNHEY and CDR2 SMNVEV (reference sequence). The CDR3 spans 15 residues. Trimming removed 3 bases from V and 4 bases from J; junction bases left unmatched: 6. The CDR3 here is CASSLSGGTYNEQFF. In nucleotides, the CDR3 is TGTGCCAGCAGTTTGTCGGGAGGCACTTACAATGAGCAGTTCTTC.

The chain combines TRBV28 with TRBJ1-5, with unresolved D. Trimming removed 8 bases from V and 1 base from J, with 9 bases in between. Germline V gene data show CDR1 as MDHEN and CDR2 as SYDVKM. This CDR3 is built from 13 residues. The CDR3 loop reads CASEWESNQPQHF. The CDR3 coding sequence is TGTGCCAGCGAATGGGAAAGCAATCAGCCCCAGCATTTT.

V and J are TRBV7-9 and TRBJ1-2; 9 bases agree with TRBD1. CDR1 and CDR2 (germline): SEHNR, FQNEAQ (reference sequence). Unmatched junction bases numbered 6, after V lost 11 bases and J lost 5 bases. CDR3 length equals 12 residues. The CDR3 reads CAGEDRGYGYTF. The CDR3 DNA follows: TGTGCCGGGGAGGACAGGGGATATGGCTACACCTTC.

The gene calls are TRBV23-1 and TRBJ1-3; TRBD1 matches at 7 bases. TRBV23-1 is reported as an ORF; its role is uncertain. CDR3 length equals 17 residues. With 4 bases clipped from V and 5 bases from J, the junction kept 14 bases outside the gene matches. CDR3 sequence reads: CASSRGRTGPQRNTIYF. Here the CDR3 DNA reads TGCGCCAGCAGTCGTGGGAGGACAGGACCCCAGAGAAACACCATATATTTT.